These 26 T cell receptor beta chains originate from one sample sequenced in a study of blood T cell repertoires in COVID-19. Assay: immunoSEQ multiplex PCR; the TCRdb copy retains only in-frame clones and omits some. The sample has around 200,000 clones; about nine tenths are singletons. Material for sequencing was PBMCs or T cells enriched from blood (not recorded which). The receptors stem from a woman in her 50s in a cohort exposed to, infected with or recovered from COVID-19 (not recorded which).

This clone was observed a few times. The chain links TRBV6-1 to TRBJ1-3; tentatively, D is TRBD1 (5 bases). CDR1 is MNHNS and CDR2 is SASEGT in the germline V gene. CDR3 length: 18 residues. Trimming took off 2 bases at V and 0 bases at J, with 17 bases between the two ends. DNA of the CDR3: TGTGCCAGCAGTGAACGTGGTTCGTTGGGGCGCTCTGGAAACACCATATATTTT. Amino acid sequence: CASSERGSLGRSGNTIYF.

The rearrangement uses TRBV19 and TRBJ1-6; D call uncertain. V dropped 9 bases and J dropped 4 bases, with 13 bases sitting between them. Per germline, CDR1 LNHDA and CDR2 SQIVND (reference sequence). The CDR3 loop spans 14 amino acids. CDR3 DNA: TGTGCCAGCCGACCGGGAATTTATAATTCACCCCTCCACTTT. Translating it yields CASRPGIYNSPLHF.

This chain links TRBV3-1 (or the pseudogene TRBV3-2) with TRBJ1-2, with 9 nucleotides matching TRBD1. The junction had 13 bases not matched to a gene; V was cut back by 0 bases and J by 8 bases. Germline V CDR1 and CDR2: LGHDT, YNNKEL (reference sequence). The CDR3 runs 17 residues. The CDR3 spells CASSQEPVGQGIGGYTF. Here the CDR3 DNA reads TGTGCCAGCAGCCAAGAACCGGTAGGACAGGGGATTGGGGGCTACACCTTC.

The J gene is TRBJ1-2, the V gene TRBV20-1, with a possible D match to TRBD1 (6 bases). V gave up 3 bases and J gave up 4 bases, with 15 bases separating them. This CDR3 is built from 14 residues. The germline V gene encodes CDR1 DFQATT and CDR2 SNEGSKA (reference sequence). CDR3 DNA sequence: TGCAGTGCTAGTCAAGACAGGCCTTTCTATGGCTACACCTTC. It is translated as CSASQDRPFYGYTF.

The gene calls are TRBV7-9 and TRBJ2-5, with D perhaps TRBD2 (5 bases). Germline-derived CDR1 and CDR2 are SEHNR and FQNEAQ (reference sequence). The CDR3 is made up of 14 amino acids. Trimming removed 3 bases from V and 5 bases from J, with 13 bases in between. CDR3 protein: CASSFGRGLETQYF. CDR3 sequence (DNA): TGTGCCAGCAGCTTCGGTCGAGGGTTGGAGACCCAGTACTTC.

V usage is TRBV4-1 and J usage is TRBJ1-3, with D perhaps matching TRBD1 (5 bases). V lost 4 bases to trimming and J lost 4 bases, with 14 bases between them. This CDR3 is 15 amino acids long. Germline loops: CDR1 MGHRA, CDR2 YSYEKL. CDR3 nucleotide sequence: TGCGCCAGCAGCCTCGTGGAGACAGCAGGAAACACCATATATTTT. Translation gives CASSLVETAGNTIYF.

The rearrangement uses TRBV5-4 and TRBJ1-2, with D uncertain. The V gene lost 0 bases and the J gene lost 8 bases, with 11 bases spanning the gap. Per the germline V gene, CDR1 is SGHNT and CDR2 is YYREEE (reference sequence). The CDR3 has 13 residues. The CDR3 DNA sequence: TGTGCCAGCAGCTTGGAACGAGTACGAGGCTACACCTTC. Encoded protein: CASSLERVRGYTF.

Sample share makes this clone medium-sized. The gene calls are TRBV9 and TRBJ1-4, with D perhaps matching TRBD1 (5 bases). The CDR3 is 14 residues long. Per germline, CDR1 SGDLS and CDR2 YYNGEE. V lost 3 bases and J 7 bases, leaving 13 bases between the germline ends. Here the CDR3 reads CASSAGGTREKLFF. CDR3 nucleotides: TGTGCCAGCAGCGCAGGAGGGACCCGTGAAAAACTGTTTTTT. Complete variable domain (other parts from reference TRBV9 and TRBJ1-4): DSGVTQTPKHLITATGQRVTLRCSPRSGDLSVYWYQQSLDQGLQFLIQYYNGEERAKGNILERFSAQQFPDLHSELNLSSLELGDSALYFCASSAGGTREKLFFGSGTQLSVL.

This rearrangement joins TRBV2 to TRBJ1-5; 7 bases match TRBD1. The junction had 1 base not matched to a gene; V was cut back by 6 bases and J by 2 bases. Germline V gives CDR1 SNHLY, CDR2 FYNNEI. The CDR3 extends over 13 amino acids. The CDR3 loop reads CASRGTGNQPQHF. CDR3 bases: TGTGCCAGCAGGGGGACAGGCAATCAGCCCCAGCATTTT. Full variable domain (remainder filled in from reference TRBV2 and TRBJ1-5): EPEVTQTPSHQVTQMGQEVILRCVPISNHLYFYWYRQILGQKVEFLVSFYNNEISEKSEIFDDQFSVERPDGSNFTLKIRSTKLEDSAMYFCASRGTGNQPQHFGDGTRLSIL.

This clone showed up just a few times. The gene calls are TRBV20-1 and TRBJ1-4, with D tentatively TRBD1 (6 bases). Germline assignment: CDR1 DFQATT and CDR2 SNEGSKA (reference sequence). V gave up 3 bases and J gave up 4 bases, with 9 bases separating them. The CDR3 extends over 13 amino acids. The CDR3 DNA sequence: TGCAGTGCTAGTAGGGACATTAATGAAAAACTGTTTTTT. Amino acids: CSASRDINEKLFF.

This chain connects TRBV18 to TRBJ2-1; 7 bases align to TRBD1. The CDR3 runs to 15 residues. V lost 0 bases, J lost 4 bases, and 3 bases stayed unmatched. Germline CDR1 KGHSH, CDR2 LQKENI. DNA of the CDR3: TGTGCCAGCTCACCACCGGGACAGCCGTACAATGAGCAGTTCTTC. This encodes CASSPPGQPYNEQFF.

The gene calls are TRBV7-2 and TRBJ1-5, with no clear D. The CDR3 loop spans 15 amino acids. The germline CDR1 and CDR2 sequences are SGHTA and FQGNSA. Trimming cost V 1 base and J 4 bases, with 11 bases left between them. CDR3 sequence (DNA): TGTGCCAGCAGCTTAGAAATCGGGGTTAATCAGCCCCAGCATTTT. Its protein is CASSLEIGVNQPQHF.

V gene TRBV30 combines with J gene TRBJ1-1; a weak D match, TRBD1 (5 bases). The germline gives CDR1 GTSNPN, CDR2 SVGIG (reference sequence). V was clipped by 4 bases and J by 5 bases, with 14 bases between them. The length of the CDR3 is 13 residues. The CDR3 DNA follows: TGTGCCTGGACCCCTTTTCGGGGGACTGAAGCTTTCTTT. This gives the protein CAWTPFRGTEAFF. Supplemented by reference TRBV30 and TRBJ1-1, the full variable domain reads SQTIHQWPATLVQPVGSPLSLECTVEGTSNPNLYWYRQAAGRGLQLLFYSVGIGQISSEVPQNLSASRPQDRQFILSSKKLLLSDSGFYLCAWTPFRGTEAFFGQGTRLTVV.

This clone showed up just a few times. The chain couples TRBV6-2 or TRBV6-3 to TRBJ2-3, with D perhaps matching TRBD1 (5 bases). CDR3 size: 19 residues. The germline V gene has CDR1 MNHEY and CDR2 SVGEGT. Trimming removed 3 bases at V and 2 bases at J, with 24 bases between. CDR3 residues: CASSYGPWVRATNTDTQYF. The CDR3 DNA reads TGTGCCAGCAGTTATGGCCCTTGGGTCAGGGCCACAAACACAGATACGCAGTATTTT.

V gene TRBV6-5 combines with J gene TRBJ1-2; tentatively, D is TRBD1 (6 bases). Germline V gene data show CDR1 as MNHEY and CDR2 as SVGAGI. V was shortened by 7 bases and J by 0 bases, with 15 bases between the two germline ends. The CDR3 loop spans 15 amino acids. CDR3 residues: CASMVGTLANYGYTF. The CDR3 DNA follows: TGTGCCAGCATGGTAGGGACACTAGCTAACTATGGCTACACCTTC.

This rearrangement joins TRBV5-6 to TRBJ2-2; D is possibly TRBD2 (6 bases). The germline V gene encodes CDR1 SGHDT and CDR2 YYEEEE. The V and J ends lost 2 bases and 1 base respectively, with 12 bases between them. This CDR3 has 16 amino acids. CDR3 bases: TGTGCCAGCAGCTTTTTCGGGAGCCTGAACACCGGGGAGCTGTTTTTT. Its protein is CASSFFGSLNTGELFF.

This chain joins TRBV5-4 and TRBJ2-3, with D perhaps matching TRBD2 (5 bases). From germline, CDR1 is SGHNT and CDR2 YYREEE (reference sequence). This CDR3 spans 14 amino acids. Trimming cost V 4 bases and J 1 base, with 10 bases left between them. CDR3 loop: CASSPGLGTDTQYF. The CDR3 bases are TGTGCCAGCAGCCCCGGACTGGGCACAGATACGCAGTATTTT. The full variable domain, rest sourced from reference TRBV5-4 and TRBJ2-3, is ETGVTQSPTHLIKTRGQQVTLRCSSQSGHNTVSWYQQALGQGPQFIFQYYREEENGRGNFPPRFSGLQFPNYSSELNVNALELDDSALYLCASSPGLGTDTQYFGPGTRLTVL.

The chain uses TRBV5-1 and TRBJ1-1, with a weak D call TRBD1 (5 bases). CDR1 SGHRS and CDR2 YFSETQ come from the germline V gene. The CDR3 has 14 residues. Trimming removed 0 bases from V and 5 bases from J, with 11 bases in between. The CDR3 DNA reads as TGCGCCAGCAGCTTGGGGACGCAGGGAACTGAAGCTTTCTTT. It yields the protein CASSLGTQGTEAFF.

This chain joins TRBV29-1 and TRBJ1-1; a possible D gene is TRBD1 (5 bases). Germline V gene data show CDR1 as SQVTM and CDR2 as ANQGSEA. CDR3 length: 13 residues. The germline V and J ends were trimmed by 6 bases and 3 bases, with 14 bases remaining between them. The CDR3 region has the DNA TGCAGCGTCCGTGCGGGGGGAGACACTGAAGCTTTCTTT. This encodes CSVRAGGDTEAFF.

CDR3 sequence: CAISESIGGGDRAYEQYF. In nucleotides, the CDR3 is TGTGCCATCAGTGAGTCGATTGGAGGGGGAGACAGGGCCTACGAGCAGTACTTC. The chain has TRBV10-3 and TRBJ2-7; D is possibly TRBD1 (7 bases). The CDR3 spans 18 residues. V was shortened by 0 bases and J by 2 bases, with 20 bases between the two germline ends. CDR1 and CDR2 from the germline V gene are ENHRY and SYGVKD.

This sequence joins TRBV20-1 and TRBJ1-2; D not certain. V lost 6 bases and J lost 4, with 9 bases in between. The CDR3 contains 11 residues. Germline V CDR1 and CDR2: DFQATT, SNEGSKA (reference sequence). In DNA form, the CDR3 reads TGCAGTGCAAACGGCGGCTATGGCTACACCTTC. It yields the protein CSANGGYGYTF.

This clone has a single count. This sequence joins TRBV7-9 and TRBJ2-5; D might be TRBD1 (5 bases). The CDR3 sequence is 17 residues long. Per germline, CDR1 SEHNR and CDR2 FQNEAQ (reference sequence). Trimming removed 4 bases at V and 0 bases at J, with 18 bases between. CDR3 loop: CASSSSRTLPHQETQYF. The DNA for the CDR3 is TGTGCCAGCAGCTCGAGCCGGACACTACCTCACCAAGAGACCCAGTACTTC.

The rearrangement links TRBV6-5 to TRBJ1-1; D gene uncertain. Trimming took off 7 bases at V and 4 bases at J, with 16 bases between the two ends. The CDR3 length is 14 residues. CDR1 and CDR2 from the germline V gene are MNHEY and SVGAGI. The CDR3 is CASNAEGLVTEAFF. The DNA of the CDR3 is TGTGCCAGCAATGCAGAGGGTCTGGTCACTGAAGCTTTCTTT.

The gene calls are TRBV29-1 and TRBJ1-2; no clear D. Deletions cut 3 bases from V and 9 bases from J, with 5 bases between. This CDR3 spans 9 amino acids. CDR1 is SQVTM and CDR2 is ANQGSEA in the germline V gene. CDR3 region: CSVDNSYTF. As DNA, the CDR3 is TGCAGCGTTGACAACAGCTACACCTTC.

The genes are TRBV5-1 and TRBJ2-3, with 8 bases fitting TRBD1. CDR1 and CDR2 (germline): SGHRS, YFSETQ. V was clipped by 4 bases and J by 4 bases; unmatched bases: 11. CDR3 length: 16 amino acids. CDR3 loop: CASSPPILTGADTQYF. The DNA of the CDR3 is TGCGCCAGCAGCCCGCCCATATTGACAGGGGCAGATACGCAGTATTTT.

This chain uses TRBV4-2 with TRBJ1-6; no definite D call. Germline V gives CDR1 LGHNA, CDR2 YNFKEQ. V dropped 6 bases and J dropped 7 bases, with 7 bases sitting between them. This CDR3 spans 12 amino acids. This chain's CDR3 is CASRAGNSPLHF. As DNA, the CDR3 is TGTGCCAGCAGAGCCGGGAATTCACCCCTCCACTTT.